Sequencing of this T cell receptor beta chain was carried out in a study of T cell repertoires in cytomegalovirus infection. Turning to the study itself: An indication of both CMV infection and matching HLA type came from public TCR beta signatures.

Study outcomes and limitations: Based on cumulative public TCR beta family frequency, carriers of CMV plus the relevant HLA were identified. Dominating the ex vivo response were TCR beta clonotypes that were CMV-specific and HLA-C-restricted.

In this sample, this clonotype turned up many times. What it binds is unknown. Each CDR3 protein is one row after TCRdb ran MiXCR on the reads. Of about 490,000 distinct CDR3 sequences in the sample, around 27% were seen once. The ends were cut back, 7 bases at V and 0 bases at J, with 18 bases in the middle. The CDR3 is 16 residues long. Germline CDR1 is SGHTA and CDR2 is FQGNSA. This TCR derives from a human donor in good health (CMV status not recorded). Some clones in this sample may be carry-over from other donors' samples. The sequenced sample was PBMCs. J is TRBJ1-1 and V is TRBV7-2; the D gene is possibly TRBD1 (6 bases). Here the CDR3 DNA reads TGTGCCAGCACTCCTTACCAGGGGAAGATGAACACTGAAGCTTTCTTT. This translates into CASTPYQGKMNTEAFF. The variable domain in full, completed from reference TRBV7-2 and TRBJ1-1, reads GAGVSQSPSNKVTEKGKDVELRCDPISGHTALYWYRQSLGQGLEFLIYFQGNSAPDKSGLPSDRFSAERTGGSVSTLTIQRTQQEDSAVYLCASTPYQGKMNTEAFFGQGTRLTVV.